These 16 T cell receptor beta chains originate from one sample sequenced in a study of cytomegalovirus exposure and HLA in healthy donors (dated by TCRdb to 2016 to 2017). Receptor amplification or capture employed the immunoSEQ multiplex PCR assay. For the multiplex PCR, a mixture combining 60 forward primers for TCR Vbeta segments and 13 reverse primers for TCR Jbeta segments was used. TCRdb stores this immuneACCESS table with in-frame sequences only. Part of the clones is absent; in the studies checked, under half of the shortfall reflects unresolved V genes, and no reason is known for the rest. The sample profile shows 100,000 to 150,000 clones; approximately 80% of them were found once. Of the sample, 0.95% to 1.5% is held by the ten largest clones. Material for sequencing was PBMCs. The source is a girl aged 2 to 9 in good health and CMV-seronegative.

The rearrangement links TRBV5-1 to TRBJ2-5, with D perhaps TRBD2 (5 bases). V lost 0 bases to trimming and J lost 6 bases, with 9 bases between them. Germline V CDR1 and CDR2: SGHRS, YFSETQ. CDR3 length: 13 residues. This CDR3 reads CASSLEVGKTQYF. The CDR3 DNA is TGCGCCAGCAGCTTGGAAGTCGGGAAGACCCAGTACTTC.

The V gene is TRBV7-9, the J gene TRBJ1-1, with a weak D call TRBD1 (6 bases). Germline V gives CDR1 SEHNR, CDR2 FQNEAQ (reference sequence). Trimming removed 5 bases from V and 5 bases from J, with 12 bases in between. The CDR3 is 13 amino acids. The DNA for the CDR3 is TGTGCCAGCAGCCGTGGGGGGGCGACTGAAGCTTTCTTT. Its translation: CASSRGGATEAFF.

V usage is TRBV4-2 and J usage is TRBJ2-4; TRBD2 aligns across 15 bases. Germline V gene data show CDR1 as LGHNA and CDR2 as YNFKEQ. This CDR3 region has 19 residues. V lost 0 bases, J lost 0 bases, and 3 bases stayed unmatched. This CDR3 reads CASSQEGLAGGLAKNIQYF. Here the CDR3 DNA reads TGTGCCAGCAGCCAAGAAGGACTAGCGGGAGGGCTAGCCAAAAACATTCAGTACTTC.

V usage is TRBV7-9 and J usage is TRBJ1-1; D gene uncertain. V was pared by 5 bases and J by 6 bases, with 13 bases between. The length of the CDR3 is 13 residues. Per germline, CDR1 SEHNR and CDR2 FQNEAQ (reference sequence). CDR3 nucleotide sequence: TGTGCCAGCAGCCGGGAGTCCTACGCTGAAGCTTTCTTT. Protein sequence: CASSRESYAEAFF.

The rearrangement links TRBV5-1 to TRBJ2-5, with no clear D. This CDR3 contains 13 residues. V shed 4 bases and J shed 4 bases, with 11 bases lying between them. Germline V CDR1 and CDR2: SGHRS, YFSETQ. The CDR3 nucleotides read TGCGCCAGCAGCACCGTCCCGGGAGAGACCCAGTACTTC. The encoded protein is CASSTVPGETQYF.

The chain carries TRBV5-6 and TRBJ1-6; D perhaps matches TRBD1 (5 bases). The CDR3 totals 14 residues. V shed 2 bases and J shed 10 bases, with 13 bases lying between them. Germline CDR1 reads SGHDT; CDR2 reads YYEEEE. CDR3 DNA sequence: TGTGCCAGCAGCTTTGGGGCATCAGGCTCACCCCTCCACTTT. This codes for CASSFGASGSPLHF.

This chain uses TRBV6-5 with TRBJ2-7; D is ambiguous. This CDR3 has 13 amino acids. Germline CDR1 MNHEY, CDR2 SVGAGI. The V end lost 0 bases, the J end lost 7 bases, and 10 bases lay between the germline ends. For the CDR3, the DNA is TGTGCCAGCAGTTACTCGACCGTCGGGGAGCAGTACTTC. Translation: CASSYSTVGEQYF.

In this sample, this clone turned up a few times. The DNA of the CDR3 is TGTGCCAGCAGCAAACAGGGGGCGCATGTTGATGAGCAGTTCTTC. It is translated as CASSKQGAHVDEQFF. The chain is built from TRBV7-9 and TRBJ2-1, with 9 bases fitting TRBD1. V gave up 5 bases and J gave up 8 bases; unmatched junction bases: 10. CDR1 and CDR2 from the germline V gene are SEHNR and FQNEAQ (reference sequence). The CDR3 runs 15 residues.

V and J are TRBV9 and TRBJ2-5; D is perhaps TRBD2 (6 bases). The germline V gene has CDR1 SGDLS and CDR2 YYNGEE. Trimming took off 7 bases at V and 5 bases at J, with 21 bases between the two ends. This CDR3 has 15 residues. CDR3 nucleotides: TGTGCCAGCTCCCTGGGGGGACGGGTGGGGGAGACCCAGTACTTC. Protein product: CASSLGGRVGETQYF. Using reference TRBV9 and TRBJ2-5 for the parts outside the CDR3, the full variable domain is DSGVTQTPKHLITATGQRVTLRCSPRSGDLSVYWYQQSLDQGLQFLIQYYNGEERAKGNILERFSAQQFPDLHSELNLSSLELGDSALYFCASSLGGRVGETQYFGPGTRLLVL.

The chain uses TRBV10-1 and TRBJ2-1; 15 bases fit TRBD2. Per germline, CDR1 WNHNN and CDR2 SYGVQD (reference sequence). Trimming removed 0 bases from V and 8 bases from J; junction bases left unmatched: 11. The CDR3 extends over 19 amino acids. The CDR3 is CASSESPGLAGGPFYEQFF. The CDR3 nucleotides read TGCGCCAGCAGTGAGTCCCCTGGACTAGCGGGGGGGCCCTTCTATGAGCAGTTCTTC.

This chain connects TRBV23-1 to TRBJ1-5; 10 bases match TRBD1. TRBV23-1 is flagged as an ORF with uncertain function. V lost 4 bases and J lost 6; bases outside the gene matches: 21. The CDR3 covers 20 residues. The CDR3 bases are TGCGCCAGCAGTCCGCCGGGACAGGGGATCTGGTGCGTAGCGGGTCAGCCCCAGCATTTT. As protein: CASSPPGQGIWCVAGQPQHF.

This chain uses TRBV30 with TRBJ1-3, with no clear D. There are 12 residues in the CDR3. Trimming pared 3 bases from V and 3 bases from J, leaving 6 bases between. Germline V lookup: CDR1 GTSNPN, CDR2 SVGIG (reference sequence). The CDR3 DNA reads as TGTGCCTGGAGCGAGGTTGGAAACACCATATATTTT. This gives the protein CAWSEVGNTIYF.

The rearrangement joins TRBV4-2 to TRBJ2-7; D unclear. The germline gives CDR1 LGHNA, CDR2 YNFKEQ. The CDR3 covers 13 residues. Trimming left V 1 base short and J 6 bases short, with 10 bases between. The CDR3 region is CASSQALVLEQYF. In nucleotides, the CDR3 is TGTGCCAGCAGCCAAGCCTTAGTCCTCGAGCAGTACTTC.

The chain employs TRBV25-1 and TRBJ2-2; the match to TRBD1 covers 7 bases. Trimming removed 5 bases from V and 7 bases from J; junction bases left unmatched: 10. The CDR3 extends over 15 amino acids. Germline V CDR1 and CDR2: MGHDK, SYGVNS. The CDR3 protein is CASSPDRVKHGELFF. DNA for the CDR3: TGTGCCAGCAGTCCAGACAGGGTAAAGCACGGGGAGCTGTTTTTT.

The rearrangement uses TRBV9 and TRBJ2-7; possibly TRBD1 for D (6 bases). Germline V CDR1 and CDR2: SGDLS, YYNGEE. The ends were cut back, 1 base at V and 5 bases at J, with 13 bases in the middle. This CDR3 has 14 residues. For the CDR3, the DNA is TGTGCCAGCAGCGTAAGGGCAGGGGACCACGAGCAGTACTTC. It yields the protein CASSVRAGDHEQYF.

This rearrangement joins TRBV28 to TRBJ1-3; D call uncertain. The CDR3 runs 17 residues. Germline CDR1 MDHEN, CDR2 SYDVKM. V lost 6 bases and J 1 base, leaving 19 bases between the germline ends. CDR3 amino acids: CASRPRGGLLSGNTIYF. CDR3 coding DNA: TGTGCCAGCAGGCCCCGTGGAGGGCTTTTGTCTGGAAACACCATATATTTT.